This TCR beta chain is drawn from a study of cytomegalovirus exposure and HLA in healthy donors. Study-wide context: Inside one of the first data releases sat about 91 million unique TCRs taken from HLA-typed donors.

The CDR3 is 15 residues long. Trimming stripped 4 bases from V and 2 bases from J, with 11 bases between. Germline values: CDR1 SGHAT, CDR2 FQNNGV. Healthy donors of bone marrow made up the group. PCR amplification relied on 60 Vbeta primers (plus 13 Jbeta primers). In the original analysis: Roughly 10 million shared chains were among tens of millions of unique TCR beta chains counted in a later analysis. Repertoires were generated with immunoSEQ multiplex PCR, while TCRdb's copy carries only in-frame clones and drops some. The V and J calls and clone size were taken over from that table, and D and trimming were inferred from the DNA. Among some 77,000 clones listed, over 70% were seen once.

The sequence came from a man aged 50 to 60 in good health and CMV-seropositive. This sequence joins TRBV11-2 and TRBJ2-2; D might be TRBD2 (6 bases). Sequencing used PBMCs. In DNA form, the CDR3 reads TGTGCCAGCAGCTCCCGGGACTTTAACACCGGGGAGCTGTTTTTT. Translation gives CASSSRDFNTGELFF.